This TCR beta chain was sequenced in a study of T cell changes during pregnancy in multiple sclerosis. Germline CDR1 is SGHNT and CDR2 is YYREEE (reference sequence). The CDR3 has 15 residues. V lost 2 bases, J lost 4 bases, and 7 bases stayed unmatched. Here immunoSEQ multiplex PCR was the method, and the copy in TCRdb shows in-frame clones only, minus some. In the table there are about 49,000 clones, approximately 95% of which are singletons. The chain carries TRBV5-4 and TRBJ2-7; 9 bases are shared with TRBD2. The TCR originated in a female donor with multiple sclerosis, enrolled in a pregnancy study. The sequenced sample was CD8+ T cells from peripheral blood mononuclear cells, obtained in the first trimester of pregnancy. In nucleotides, the CDR3 is TGTGCCAGCAGCTTCGCTAGCGGGATGTTGTACGAGCAGTACTTC. It encodes CASSFASGMLYEQYF. Together with reference TRBV5-4 and TRBJ2-7, the CDR3 gives the full variable domain: ETGVTQSPTHLIKTRGQQVTLRCSSQSGHNTVSWYQQALGQGPQFIFQYYREEENGRGNFPPRFSGLQFPNYSSELNVNALELDDSALYLCASSFASGMLYEQYFGPGTRLTVT.